This record looks at one T cell receptor (beta chain) sequence and its context. This clone has just one count. Which antigen it targets is not known. It has no much larger one-base neighbor in the sample; base qualities were not kept. TCRbeta CDR3 regions were amplified from genomic DNA using the immunoSEQ Assay, a bias-controlled multiplex PCR. The study's processing was this. Within the assay, amplification of reference gene primers was used to estimate how many nucleated cells each sample contained. Sequence reads were collapsed and filtered to measure the absolute abundance of every unique TCRbeta CDR3 rearrangement. For each sample, productive Simpson clonality was calculated by taking the square root of Simpson's diversity index across productive rearrangements. TCRdb re-hosts the immuneACCESS table, in-frame sequences only. Its copies lack some clones; in the studies checked, an unresolved V gene accounts for under half of them, and the cause for the rest is not known. The V and J calls and the clone size are those of that table, but D and trimming were determined from the DNA. Recorded for this sample are hundreds of thousands of clones; roughly 84% of them occurred a single time. The top ten clones comprise 6.8% of the sample.

This specimen belongs to a study of blood T cell repertoires in COVID-19 (dated by TCRdb to 2018 to 2021). Describing the broader study: Collaborator samples came from the United States, Italy and Spain and covered acute and convalescent phases of COVID-19. Where available, HLA class I and class II types were taken from metadata supplied by the sample provider and were not determined by assay-based typing. A freely available public database, intended as a resource for researchers studying the immune response to SARS-CoV-2, is where the repertoires were released. The sample metadata nearly always contained a de-identified subject ID, COVID-19 status, age in years and sex. Samples were obtained from the ongoing ImmuneRACE study (first 160 participants) and from approximately 1,200 subjects provided by 6 global collaborators. The dataset comprised deeply sampled blood TCRbeta repertoires from subjects exposed to, actively infected with, or recovered from COVID-19. The material from the prospective study consisted of cDNA or gDNA derived from T cells, B-cell-depleted T cells, or PBMCs. The study at large found these results: Clinical and demographic metadata were provided uncurated, with the amount varying by source and participant.

In the germline V gene, CDR1 corresponds to SGDLS and CDR2 to YYNGEE. The CDR3 runs 13 residues from the cysteine to the phenylalanine. The retained sequence is limited to the CDR3, 39 bases, with the frame set at the first base. V loses 3 bases, J loses 7 bases, and the germline ends lie 13 bases apart. In the prospective study, participants were roughly 18 to 95 years old, resided in about two dozen geographic areas of the United States, and were enrolled through a virtual design. To assign participants to cohorts, the prospective study relied on clinical history that participants themselves reported in a screening survey and a study questionnaire. Recovered participants in ImmuneRACE Cohort 3 were defined as having two consecutive negative NP/OP PCR tests, clearance from a healthcare professional, or resolution of symptoms. Each participant in the prospective study had whole blood, serum and a nasopharyngeal or oropharyngeal swab collected by mobile phlebotomists. Over an approximately 2-month period, participants in the prospective study had the option of providing additional blood draws and questionnaires. Blood samples from the prospective study were shipped frozen or at room temperature prior to DNA extraction.

The TCR was taken from a woman in her 40s who had recovered from COVID-19. The sequence joins TRBV9 to TRBJ1-1, with the D gene too uncertain to name. The source material was PBMCs or T cells enriched from blood (not recorded which). The nucleotides read TGTGCCAGCAGCGGGTTGCCGGAGGGTGAAGCTTTCTTT. Its coded protein is CASSGLPEGEAFF.